This T cell receptor beta chain was documented in a study of blood T cell repertoires in COVID-19. Study-level information: Acute-phase and convalescent COVID-19 samples originated in the United States, Italy and Spain. The analysed material was cDNA or gDNA that came from T cells, B-cell-depleted T cells, or PBMCs.

The table lists this clone with a few counts. The study drew participants aged about 18 to 90 years from some 23 US areas. Cohorts were based on clinical histories the participants reported. Sequencing was performed with immunoSEQ multiplex PCR; in TCRdb, only in-frame clones are kept and a portion is missing. The repertoire includes around 250,000 clones, about 91% of them detected once, and roughly 1.2% sits in the top ten. The receptor's source is a human donor in a cohort exposed to, infected with or recovered from COVID-19 (not recorded which). The donor label of this sample is uncertain. Sequenced: PBMCs or T cells enriched from blood (not recorded which).

In DNA, the CDR3 is TGTGCCAGTAGCATAACAGGGGAAGCTTTCTTT. Translated: CASSITGEAFF. The chain carries TRBV19 and TRBJ1-1, with D tentatively TRBD1 (6 bases). The CDR3 consists of 11 residues. Germline assignment: CDR1 LNHDA and CDR2 SQIVND (reference sequence). V was pared by 6 bases and J by 8 bases, with 10 bases between.